This is a list of T cell receptor beta chains from one sample in a study of T cells after posttransplantation cyclophosphamide. Repertoires were generated with immunoSEQ multiplex PCR, while TCRdb's copy carries only in-frame clones and drops some. The sample is made up of about 12,000 clones, none counted only once. The sample consisted of PBMCs. Receptors originate from a woman between 40 and 50 years old in good health, CMV-negative, and a related stem cell transplant donor. Both conserved end residues are part of each CDR3. D genes are given only for firm matches. Size is stated for part of the rows, as once, few or many counts, or as a class when the clone is expanded.

>TRBD1|TRBJ1-1|TRBV2|many|14
CASSADRVRTEAFF
TGTGCCAGCAGTGCCGACAGGGTTCGGACTGAAGCTTTCTTT
>.|TRBJ2-3|TRBV6-4|many|16
CASSDSKGTSTDTQYF
TGTGCCAGCAGTGACTCGAAGGGGACTAGCACAGATACGCAGTATTTT
>TRBD1|TRBJ1-5|TRBV5-8|many|15
CASSFSDRGNQPQHF
TGTGCCAGCAGCTTCTCGGACAGGGGCAATCAGCCCCAGCATTTT
>TRBD2|TRBJ2-7|TRBV7-8|many|15
CASSSPGAGVYEQYF
TGTGCCAGCAGCTCACCCGGAGCGGGAGTATACGAGCAGTACTTC
>TRBD1|TRBJ2-7|TRBV7-9|few|16
CTSSLEGTGLTYEQYF
TGTACCAGCAGCTTAGAGGGGACAGGGTTGACCTACGAGCAGTACTTC
>TRBD2|TRBJ2-1|TRBV5-6|many|16
CASSLGSRGGLNEQFF
TGTGCCAGCAGCTTGGGTTCGCGGGGGGGCTTGAATGAGCAGTTCTTC
>.|TRBJ2-1|TRBV18|many|12
CASSPDSLLPFF
TGTGCCAGCTCACCGGACTCCCTCCTACCGTTCTTC
>.|TRBJ2-2|TRBV9|many|13
CASSVRGAGELFF
TGTGCCAGCAGTGTTAGAGGGGCCGGGGAGCTGTTTTTT
>.|TRBJ2-1|TRBV7-6|many|11
CASSHSNEQFF
TGTGCCAGCAGCCATAGCAATGAGCAGTTCTTC
>.|TRBJ1-5|TRBV10-1|many|13
CASSVGVGQPQHF
TGCGCCAGCAGTGTAGGGGTTGGGCAGCCCCAGCATTTT
>TRBD1|TRBJ2-2|TRBV7-3|many|13
CASRGTDTGELFF
TGTGCCAGCAGAGGGACAGACACCGGGGAGCTGTTTTTT
>TRBD1|TRBJ2-3|TRBV14|many|16
CASSPRQGSETDTQYF
TGTGCCAGCAGCCCTAGACAGGGATCGGAGACAGATACGCAGTATTTT
>.|TRBJ2-3|TRBV28|many|12
CASEGRTNTQYF
TGTGCCAGTGAAGGACGGACTAATACGCAGTATTTT
>.|TRBJ2-7|TRBV13|many|17
CASSQKGERGGPYEQYF
TGTGCCAGCAGCCAAAAGGGGGAGCGGGGAGGCCCCTACGAGCAGTACTTC
>.|TRBJ2-3|TRBV30|many|12
CARKGNTDTQYF
TGTGCCCGGAAGGGGAACACAGATACGCAGTATTTT
>TRBD2|TRBJ2-5|TRBV5-1|few|15
CASSGSGGSGETQYF
TGCGCCAGCAGCGGTAGCGGGGGAAGTGGAGAGACCCAGTACTTC
>TRBD2|TRBJ2-7|TRBV27|.|14
CAGSYERGSYEQYF
TGTGCCGGCAGTTACGAGCGGGGGTCCTACGAGCAGTACTTC
>.|TRBJ1-2|TRBV19|many|16
CASSSGTPLVAYGYTF
TGTGCCAGTAGTTCCGGGACACCTCTAGTTGCGTATGGCTACACCTTC
>TRBD1|TRBJ1-2|TRBV7-3|many|14
CASSPQGGGESYTF
TGTGCCAGCAGCCCACAGGGGGGAGGCGAAAGCTACACCTTC
>TRBD1|TRBJ1-3|TRBV4-2|many|16
CASSPGGQGGGNTIYF
TGTGCCAGCAGCCCAGGAGGACAGGGTGGCGGGAACACCATATATTTT
>.|TRBJ2-1|TRBV11-3|medium-sized|18
CASSLAQGGSSSYNEQFF
TGTGCCAGCAGCTTAGCCCAGGGTGGCTCCAGCTCCTACAATGAGCAGTTCTTC
>TRBD1|TRBJ1-2|TRBV7-9|many|15
CASSFRDRSDYGYTF
TGTGCCAGCAGCTTCCGGGACAGGAGTGACTATGGCTACACCTTC
>.|TRBJ1-2|TRBV11-1|many|13
CASSPRAGDGYTF
TGTGCCAGCAGCCCTCGGGCAGGGGATGGCTACACCTTC
>.|TRBJ1-1|TRBV18|many|12
CASSPDRTEAFF
TGTGCCAGCTCACCCGACAGGACTGAAGCTTTCTTT
>.|TRBJ1-1|TRBV7-8|many|15
CASSPRGTQNTEAFF
TGTGCCAGCAGTCCTCGCGGAACACAGAACACTGAAGCTTTCTTT
>.|TRBJ2-1|TRBV7-2|many|14
CASSFRQEYNEQFF
TGTGCCAGCAGCTTTAGACAGGAATACAATGAGCAGTTCTTC
>TRBD2|TRBJ2-7|TRBV5-6|many|15
CASSPLLAGGTEQYF
TGTGCCAGCAGCCCTTTGCTTGCGGGGGGAACCGAGCAGTACTTC
>TRBD1|TRBJ1-5|TRBV6-2/TRBV6-3|many|16
CASRGQTGGGNQPQHF
TGTGCCAGCAGGGGACAGACAGGGGGCGGCAATCAGCCCCAGCATTTT
>.|TRBJ2-7|TRBV2|many|15
CASSGGFSGTYEQYF
TGTGCCAGCAGTGGGGGGTTTAGCGGTACCTACGAGCAGTACTTC
>TRBD1|TRBJ2-3|TRBV12-3/TRBV12-4|many|16
CASSPRSQGDTDTQYF
TGTGCCAGCAGTCCCAGGTCCCAGGGGGACACAGATACGCAGTATTTT
>.|TRBJ2-7|TRBV7-9|many|15
CASSADLTPSYEQYF
TGTGCCAGCAGCGCCGATTTGACTCCTTCCTACGAGCAGTACTTC
>.|TRBJ1-5|TRBV2|many|15
CASIRTDDSNQPQHF
TGTGCCAGCATAAGGACAGACGATAGCAATCAGCCCCAGCATTTT
>TRBD1|TRBJ2-5|TRBV6-6|few|15
CASSYRDSYQETQYF
TGTGCCAGCAGTTACCGGGACAGCTACCAAGAGACCCAGTACTTC
>TRBD2|TRBJ2-7|TRBV27|many|15
CASSPLAGGSYEQYF
TGTGCCAGCAGCCCCCTAGCGGGAGGGTCCTACGAGCAGTACTTC
>TRBD1|TRBJ2-7|TRBV24-1|many|14
CATSHRDRVNEQYF
TGTGCCACCAGCCACCGGGACAGGGTCAACGAGCAGTACTTC
>TRBD2|TRBJ2-1|TRBV6-2/TRBV6-3|many|16
CASSQRTSGYYNEQFF
TGTGCCAGCAGTCAAAGGACTAGCGGATACTACAATGAGCAGTTCTTC
>.|TRBJ1-3|TRBV4-1|many|17
CASSQIPAGGVGNTIYF
TGCGCCAGCAGCCAAATTCCCGCGGGTGGTGTTGGAAACACCATATATTTT
>.|TRBJ1-2|TRBV7-2|many|15
CASRSGGSNRDGYTF
TGTGCCAGCAGGTCCGGGGGGTCCAACCGGGATGGCTACACCTTC
>.|TRBJ2-7|TRBV6-2/TRBV6-3|many|15
CASRPTNIFGYEQYF
TGTGCCAGCAGGCCCACTAATATCTTCGGGTACGAGCAGTACTTC
>TRBD1|TRBJ1-3|TRBV15|many|14
CATSRTGGGNTIYF
TGTGCCACCAGCAGAACAGGGGGCGGAAACACCATATATTTT
>TRBD2|TRBJ2-7|TRBV2|many|14
CASRPGLAGTKQYF
TGTGCCAGCAGACCGGGACTAGCGGGGACTAAGCAGTACTTC
>TRBD2|TRBJ2-2|TRBV11-2|many|15
CATRTLLAGGGELFF
TGTGCCACCAGAACCCTTTTAGCGGGAGGGGGGGAGCTGTTTTTT
>.|TRBJ2-7|TRBV27|many|12
CASSQGGAITYF
TGTGCCAGCAGTCAAGGTGGGGCGATTACGTACTTC
>TRBD2|TRBJ2-7|TRBV19|many|13
CATGGTSRYEQYF
TGTGCCACCGGGGGGACTAGTCGCTACGAGCAGTACTTC
>TRBD2|TRBJ2-2|TRBV10-3|many|16
CAITSTSGANTGELFF
TGTGCCATCACCTCGACTAGCGGGGCGAACACCGGGGAGCTGTTTTTT
>TRBD2|TRBJ2-1|TRBV12-3/TRBV12-4|many|14
CASTPVAGGSEQFF
TGTGCCAGCACCCCGGTGGCGGGAGGCAGTGAGCAGTTCTTC
>.|TRBJ2-1|TRBV14|many|19
CASSQDGPAGTPAAREQFF
TGTGCCAGCAGCCAAGACGGACCAGCGGGGACACCCGCAGCCAGGGAGCAGTTCTTC
>TRBD1|TRBJ1-2|TRBV19|many|15
CASSPSRTGSYGYTF
TGTGCCAGTAGTCCCTCACGGACAGGGAGTTATGGCTACACCTTC
>.|TRBJ1-2|TRBV6-1|many|15
CASSDVEQADYGYTF
TGTGCCAGCAGTGACGTAGAACAGGCCGACTATGGCTACACCTTC
>TRBD1|TRBJ1-4|TRBV4-1|many|17
CASSQGSPGTGYEKLFF
TGCGCCAGCAGCCAAGGGTCACCTGGGACAGGGTACGAAAAACTGTTTTTT
>.|TRBJ2-7|TRBV19|medium-sized|13
CASSIQSHYEQYF
TGTGCCAGTAGTATTCAATCCCACTACGAGCAGTACTTC
>TRBD1|TRBJ1-2|TRBV27|many|12
CASRTGLYGYTF
TGTGCCAGCAGGACAGGGCTCTATGGCTACACCTTC
>.|TRBJ2-5|TRBV5-5|many|17
CASSLAHRREVQETQYF
TGTGCCAGCAGCTTGGCTCACAGGAGAGAGGTTCAAGAGACCCAGTACTTC
>TRBD1|TRBJ2-2|TRBV19|many|15
CASSIGQANTGELFF
TGTGCCAGTAGTATCGGACAGGCAAACACCGGGGAGCTGTTTTTT